This entry is about one T cell receptor (beta chain). Its target is not known. This sample is drawn from a study of T cell responses to AZD1222 COVID-19 vaccine. Study background: Researchers grouped second doses given at about 4 or about 12 weeks into one pool.

Sequenced by immunoSEQ multiplex PCR; TCRdb stores in-frame clones only, minus some. The data show 110,000 to 150,000 clones, around 89% seen once. V lost 5 bases, J lost 3 bases, and 17 bases lay in between. The CDR3 spans 16 residues. CDR1 and CDR2 (germline): LNHDA, SQIVND (reference sequence). Study-wide results and caveats: All repertoire sampling was performed exclusively after the peak T cell response. Unmutated regions of variants are reportedly targeted by nearly half of spike-specific TCRs.

The source was peripheral blood, collected on day 0 of AZD1222 vaccination. This TCR derives from an adult in good health. This chain uses TRBV19 with TRBJ1-5; D is possibly TRBD1 (6 bases). CDR3 amino acids: CASSPPGVTLNQPQHF. The CDR3, as DNA: TGTGCCAGTAGTCCCCCAGGGGTCACTCTCAATCAGCCCCAGCATTTT.